This T cell receptor (beta chain) was sequenced in a study of T cells in Graves' hyperthyroidism and ophthalmopathy. Diagnosis rested on symptoms, serum thyroxine and TRAb, thyroid ultrasound, and orbital computed tomography. Researchers amplified the TCR beta CDR3 regions from RNA transcripts. The study used the HTBI primer set for a first-round RT-PCR of the TCR CDR3. TCRdb ran MiXCR on the multiplex PCR reads and lists one entry per CDR3 protein. The repertoire holds some 800,000 distinct CDR3 sequences, with 35% to 45% as singletons. The V gene end was trimmed by 10 bases and the J gene end by 5 bases; junction bases not matched to a gene: 7. The CDR3 is made up of 14 amino acids. A note on this clonotype: The antigen is undetermined.

Regarding the study as a whole: Researchers found most expanded thyroid clonotypes above 0.001 in blood as well.

This chain joins TRBV12-3 or TRBV12-4 and TRBJ1-5; 11 nucleotides agree with TRBD1. Sequencing was performed on blood. This TCR derives from a man between 18 and 29 years old with Graves' hyperthyroidism. This CDR3 reads CATGTGGRYQPQHF. CDR3 nucleotides: TGTGCCACCGGGACAGGGGGAAGATATCAGCCCCAGCATTTT.